This T cell receptor (beta chain) was retrieved from a study of control samples from healthy donors and cancer patients. This CDR3 is built from 15 residues. Per the germline V gene, CDR1 is MDHEN and CDR2 is SYDVKM. Trimming removed 7 bases at V and 4 bases at J, with 19 bases between. Generated by immunoSEQ multiplex PCR, the TCRdb table keeps only in-frame clones and is missing some. The sample has 120,000 or so clones, over 85% seen once; the top ten hold approximately 4%. This sequence was found in a man under 40 in good health. Sample: blood. The rearrangement uses TRBV28 and TRBJ1-2; D possibly corresponds to TRBD1 (6 bases). CDR3 coding DNA: TGTGCCAGCAAGGGGAGGGGGTCCACTATCTATGGCTACACCTTC. It specifies CASKGRGSTIYGYTF.